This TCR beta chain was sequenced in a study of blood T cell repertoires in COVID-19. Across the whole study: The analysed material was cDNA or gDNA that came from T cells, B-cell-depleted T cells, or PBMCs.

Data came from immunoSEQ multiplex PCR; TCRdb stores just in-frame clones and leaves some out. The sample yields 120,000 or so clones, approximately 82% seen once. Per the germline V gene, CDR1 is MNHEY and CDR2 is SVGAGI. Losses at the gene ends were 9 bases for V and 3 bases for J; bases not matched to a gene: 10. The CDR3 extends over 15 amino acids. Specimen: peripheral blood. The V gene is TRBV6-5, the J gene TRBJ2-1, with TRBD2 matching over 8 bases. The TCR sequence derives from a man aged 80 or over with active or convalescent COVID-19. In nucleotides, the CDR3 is TGTGCCAGTCAAATTAGCGGGGACCTCTACAATGAGCAGTTCTTC. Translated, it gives CASQISGDLYNEQFF.